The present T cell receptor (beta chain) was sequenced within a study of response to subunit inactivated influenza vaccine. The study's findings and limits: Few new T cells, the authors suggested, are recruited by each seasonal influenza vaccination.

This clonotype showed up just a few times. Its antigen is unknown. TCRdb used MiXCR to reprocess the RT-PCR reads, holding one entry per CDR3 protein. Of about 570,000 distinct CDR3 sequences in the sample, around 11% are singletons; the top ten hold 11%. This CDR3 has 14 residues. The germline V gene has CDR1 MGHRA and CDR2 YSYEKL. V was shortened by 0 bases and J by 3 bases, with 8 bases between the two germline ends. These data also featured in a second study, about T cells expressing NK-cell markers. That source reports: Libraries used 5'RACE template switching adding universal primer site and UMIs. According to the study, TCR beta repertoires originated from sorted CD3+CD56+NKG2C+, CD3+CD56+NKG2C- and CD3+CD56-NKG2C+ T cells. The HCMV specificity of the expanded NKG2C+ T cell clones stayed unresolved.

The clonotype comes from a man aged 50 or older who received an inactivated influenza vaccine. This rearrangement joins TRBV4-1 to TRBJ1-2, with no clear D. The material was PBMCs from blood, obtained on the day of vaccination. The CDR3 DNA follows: TGCGCCAGCAGCCAAGAAAACAGATACTATGGCTACACCTTC. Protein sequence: CASSQENRYYGYTF.